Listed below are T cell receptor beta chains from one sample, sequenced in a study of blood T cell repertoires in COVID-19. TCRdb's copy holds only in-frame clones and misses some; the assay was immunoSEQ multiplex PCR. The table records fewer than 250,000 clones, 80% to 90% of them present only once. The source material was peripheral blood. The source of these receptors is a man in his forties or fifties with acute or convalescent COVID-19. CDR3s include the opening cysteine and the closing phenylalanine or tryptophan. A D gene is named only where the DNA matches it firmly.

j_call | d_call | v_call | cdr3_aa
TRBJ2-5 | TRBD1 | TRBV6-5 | CASSRTGPIRETQYF
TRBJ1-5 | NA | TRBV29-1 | CSVIIDTPYSNQPQHF
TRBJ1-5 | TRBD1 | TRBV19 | CASTKQGASNQPQHF
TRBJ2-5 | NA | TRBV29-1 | CSARWGLETQYF
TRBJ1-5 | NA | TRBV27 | CASSLSGQGKPNQPQHF
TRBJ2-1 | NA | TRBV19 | CASSKVRGLSYTEQFF
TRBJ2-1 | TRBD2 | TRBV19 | CASSMRRTSGVNNEQFF
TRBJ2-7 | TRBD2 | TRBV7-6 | CASSLVPKSVAGAHEQYF
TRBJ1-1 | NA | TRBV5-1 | CASSLARSDTEAFF
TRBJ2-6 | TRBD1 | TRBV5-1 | CASSGQGAGANVLTF
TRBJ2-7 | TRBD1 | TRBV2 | CASTPGQGKDEQYF
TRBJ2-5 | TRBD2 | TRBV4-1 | CASSQGYGLATQETQYF
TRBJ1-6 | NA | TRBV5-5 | CASSAMAPNSPLHF
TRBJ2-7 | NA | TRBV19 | CASSLGWRAAYEQYF
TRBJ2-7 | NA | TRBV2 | CASSEFRQRSSYEQYF
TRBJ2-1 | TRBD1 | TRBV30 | CAWNPDRERGNEQFF
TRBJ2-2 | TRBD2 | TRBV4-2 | CASSQDSLADTGELFF
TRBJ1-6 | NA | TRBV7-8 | CASSRGRVPSPLHF
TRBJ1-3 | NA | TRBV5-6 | CASSSRAGNTIYF
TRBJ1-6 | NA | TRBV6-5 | CASSYLMESPLHF
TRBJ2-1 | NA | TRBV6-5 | CASSYLRKSGNEQFF
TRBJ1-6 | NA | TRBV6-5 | CASVQGRNYNSPLHF
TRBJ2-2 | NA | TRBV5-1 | CASSVRGYDGELFF
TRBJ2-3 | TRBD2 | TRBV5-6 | CASSLKLAGALGTQYF
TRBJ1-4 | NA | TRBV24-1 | CATSEEWETF
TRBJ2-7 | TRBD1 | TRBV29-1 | CSVVGTGDVHSYEQYF
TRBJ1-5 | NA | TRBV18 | CASSPSGGNQPQHF
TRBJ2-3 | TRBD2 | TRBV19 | CASSIGGSADTQYF
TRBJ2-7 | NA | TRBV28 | CASSLYGETYEQYF
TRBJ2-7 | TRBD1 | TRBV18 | CASSPGTGSSYEQYF